This T cell receptor (beta chain) was identified in a study of T cell clonality in common variable immunodeficiency. Study-wide results and caveats: CVID subjects had higher TCRbeta clonality than healthy controls, most marked in about a third. Fewer deletions and N-nucleotide insertions were reportedly seen in common variable immunodeficiency TCR beta sequences. Fewer TCRbeta clones were shared among CVID subjects than controls.

Trimming shortened V by 1 base and J by 0 bases, and 10 bases separated the two germline ends. In germline, CDR1 is SGHAT, CDR2 FQNNGV. This CDR3 contains 15 residues. Equal genomic DNA amounts from CVID and control samples were sequenced. Generated by immunoSEQ multiplex PCR, the TCRdb table keeps only in-frame clones and is missing some. Listed here are around 20,000 clones without any singletons, the top ten holding around 2.4%. This clone was found many times. Its antigen remains unknown. The DNA ends 3 residues before the CDR3 does, and the rest of the CDR3 is filled in from the germline J gene. Reduced serum IgG, IgA and/or IgM plus specific antibody deficiency defined CVID.

V is TRBV11-2 and J is TRBJ2-7; maybe TRBD1 (6 bases). This sequence originates from a human donor with common variable immunodeficiency. The sequenced material came from peripheral blood mononuclear cells. The CDR3 region is CASSLVGTPSYEQYF. CDR3 DNA, as far as it was read: TGTGCCAGCAGCTTAGTCGGGACACCCTCCTACGAG. Full variable domain (remainder filled in from reference TRBV11-2 and TRBJ2-7): EAGVAQSPRYKIIEKRQSVAFWCNPISGHATLYWYQQILGQGPKLLIQFQNNGVVDDSQLPKDRFSAERLKGVDSTLKIQPAKLEDSAVYLCASSLVGTPSYEQYFGPGTRLTVT.